The 8 T cell receptor beta chains below were found in one sample sequenced in a study of blood T cell repertoires in COVID-19 (dated by TCRdb to the early 2020s). Library method: the immunoSEQ multiplex PCR assay. Drawn from immuneACCESS, this table holds only the in-frame rearrangements with V and J called that TCRdb kept. Clones are partly lost; checked studies trace under half to an unresolved V gene and leave the rest unexplained. This sample is represented by about 81,000 clones; 91% of them were singletons. The leading ten clones occupy under 2% of the sample. The sequenced sample consisted of peripheral blood. The receptors were sampled from a woman aged 45-65 years in a cohort sampled during active COVID-19.

The genes are TRBV6-5 and TRBJ1-6; D may be TRBD1 (6 bases). This CDR3 contains 16 residues. The germline V gene has CDR1 MNHEY and CDR2 SVGAGI. Trimming took off 0 bases at V and 5 bases at J, with 11 bases between the two ends. CDR3 nucleotide sequence: TGTGCCAGCAGTTACTCGATAACAGGGAATAATTCACCCCTCCACTTT. This gives the protein CASSYSITGNNSPLHF.

This clone was counted a few times. The genes are TRBV2 and TRBJ1-6, with TRBD1 identical over 7 bases. Unmatched junction bases numbered 3, after V lost 6 bases and J lost 4 bases. The CDR3 has 14 amino acids. Per the germline V gene, CDR1 is SNHLY and CDR2 is FYNNEI. DNA for the CDR3: TGTGCCAGCAGGGGCAGGGGGTATAATTCACCCCTCCACTTT. This encodes CASRGRGYNSPLHF.

V is TRBV5-4 and J is TRBJ1-5; 9 bases fit TRBD1. The V and J ends lost 4 bases and 6 bases, in that order; junction bases with no gene match: 5. CDR1 and CDR2 from the germline V gene are SGHNT and YYREEE (reference sequence). The CDR3 is 14 amino acids. The CDR3 sequence: CASSRDRATQPQHF. CDR3 nucleotides: TGTGCCAGCAGCCGGGACAGGGCGACTCAGCCCCAGCATTTT.

The J gene is TRBJ2-1, the V gene TRBV5-1, with TRBD2 matching 11 bases. The CDR3 sequence is 15 residues long. The ends lost 2 bases at V and 9 bases at J; junction bases unmatched: 7. Per the germline V gene, CDR1 is SGHRS and CDR2 is YFSETQ. The CDR3 is CASSFTSGGTIEQFF. The CDR3 nucleotides are TGCGCCAGCAGCTTTACTAGCGGGGGTACCATTGAGCAGTTCTTC.

V and J are TRBV28 and TRBJ1-4, with D uncertain. Germline lookup yields CDR1 MDHEN and CDR2 SYDVKM. The CDR3 totals 13 residues. V was clipped by 3 bases and J by 5 bases, with 7 bases between them. The CDR3 reads CASSFVANEKLFF. CDR3 DNA sequence: TGTGCCAGCAGTTTTGTGGCAAATGAAAAACTGTTTTTT.

The chain combines TRBV7-9 with TRBJ1-5, with D maybe TRBD1 (5 bases). V was cut by 1 base and J by 9 bases, with 7 bases left in between. There are 12 residues in the CDR3. Germline V gene data show CDR1 as SEHNR and CDR2 as FQNEAQ (reference sequence). The CDR3, as DNA: TGTGCCAGCAGCTTAGTGGGGGGGCCCCAGCATTTT. This encodes CASSLVGGPQHF.

The chain combines TRBV5-6 with TRBJ1-5; D might be TRBD1 (5 bases). The V and J ends lost 1 base and 7 bases respectively, with 15 bases between them. Per germline, CDR1 SGHDT and CDR2 YYEEEE. The CDR3 is 15 residues long. The CDR3 region has the DNA TGTGCCAGCAGCTTGTATGGGCTAGACAGCCAGCCCCAGCATTTT. This translates into CASSLYGLDSQPQHF. Combining the CDR3 with reference TRBV5-6 and TRBJ1-5 gives the whole variable domain DAGVTQSPTHLIKTRGQQVTLRCSPKSGHDTVSWYQQALGQGPQFIFQYYEEEERQRGNFPDRFSGHQFPNYSSELNVNALLLGDSALYLCASSLYGLDSQPQHFGDGTRLSIL.

The chain joins TRBV6-1 to TRBJ1-6; maybe TRBD1 (5 bases). Germline V gene data show CDR1 as MNHNS and CDR2 as SASEGT. V dropped 4 bases and J dropped 7 bases, with 20 bases sitting between them. This CDR3 comprises 17 residues. CDR3 sequence (DNA): TGTGCCAGCAGTGGCGGGGACCCCCGCTCCCCCAATTCACCCCTCCACTTT. Protein product: CASSGGDPRSPNSPLHF.